The source of this T cell receptor (beta chain) is a study of shared clonotypes between healthy human individuals. The V gene end was trimmed by 4 bases and the J gene end by 1 base; junction bases not matched to a gene: 5. This CDR3 region has 16 residues. Germline values: CDR1 SGHVS, CDR2 FNYEAQ. CD45RO-negative CD8 cells positively selected for CCR7 made up the naive population, which excluded terminally differentiated effector memory CD45RA+ cells. Assay used: immunoSEQ multiplex PCR; TCRdb lists only in-frame clones, some missing. Of around 1.9 million clones listed, approximately 92% are singletons.

The specimen was naive CD8+ T cells from PBMCs. The chain couples TRBV7-6 to TRBJ2-5, with 11 bases lining up with TRBD2. The sequence derives from a man aged 18 to 29 in good health. Some clones in this sample may be carry-over from other donors' samples. The CDR3 DNA is TGTGCCAGCAGCTCATCGGGACTAGCGGTCCAAGAGACCCAGTACTTC. This translates into CASSSSGLAVQETQYF.